A single T cell receptor beta chain is shown here with its context. These data are taken from a study of T cell clones after liver transplantation. At the level of the study: Three of the eight recipients were HCV-positive; the rest had non-autoimmune, non-viral transplant indications.

Only in-frame clones appear in the TCRdb table, and some are missing; sequencing was by immunoSEQ multiplex PCR. Of 15,000 or so clones listed, 82% are singletons. The germline CDR1 and CDR2 sequences are MNHEY and SVGAGI. This CDR3 region has 14 residues. V was clipped by 6 bases and J by 6 bases, with 15 bases between them. The TCR was taken from a human patient who received a liver transplant. Some T cells may have come from the graft donor. The material was CD8+ T cells from blood, obtained around 48 months after liver transplant. The chain couples TRBV6-5 to TRBJ1-5; D ambiguous. In nucleotides, the CDR3 is TGTGCCAGCAGCCCCAGACCCCCTCCTCAGCCCCAGCATTTT. This gives the protein CASSPRPPPQPQHF.